Listed below are T cell receptor beta chains from one sample, sequenced in a study of blood T cell repertoires in COVID-19. Only in-frame clones appear in the TCRdb table, and some are missing; sequencing was by immunoSEQ multiplex PCR. The repertoire holds over 250,000 clones, under 90% seen once, with approximately 1.8% in the top ten. Sequenced input: PBMCs or T cells enriched from blood (not recorded which). The receptors were gathered from a woman aged 55-69 years who had recovered from COVID-19. CDR3s include the opening cysteine and the closing phenylalanine or tryptophan. The order of the fields is J gene, D gene, V gene, clone size, CDR3 protein, CDR3 DNA. A D gene is named only where the DNA matches it firmly. Not every row has a clone size; where given, it reads once, few, many or a size class.

>TRBJ2-2|NA|TRBV9|NA
CASAFGNTGELFF
TGTGCCAGCGCGTTTGGTAACACCGGGGAGCTGTTTTTT
>TRBJ2-3|NA|TRBV9|NA
CASSPRVTLGDTQYF
TGTGCCAGCAGCCCACGGGTCACCCTCGGGGATACGCAGTATTTT
>TRBJ2-1|TRBD1|TRBV18|once
CASSPTGTGGREQFF
TGTGCCAGCTCACCAACCGGGACAGGGGGCAGGGAGCAGTTCTTC
>TRBJ1-1|NA|TRBV29-1|NA
CSVDGDISTEAFF
TGCAGCGTTGACGGGGATATTAGCACTGAAGCTTTCTTT
>TRBJ2-7|NA|TRBV10-1|NA
CASSPGRTYEQYF
TGCGCCAGCAGTCCCGGGAGAACCTACGAGCAGTACTTC
>TRBJ2-2|TRBD2|TRBV24-1|NA
CATSAYLAGNTGELFF
TGTGCCACCAGTGCCTACCTAGCGGGGAACACCGGGGAGCTGTTTTTT
>TRBJ2-5|TRBD1|TRBV11-1|NA
CASSIGQGAGETQYF
TGTGCCAGCAGCATCGGACAGGGGGCGGGGGAGACCCAGTACTTC
>TRBJ2-1|TRBD2|TRBV5-1|NA
CASSLVGTNYNEQFF
TGCGCCAGCAGCTTGGTTGGGACTAACTACAATGAGCAGTTCTTC
>TRBJ1-4|NA|TRBV7-9|many
CASNDSGEKLFF
TGTGCCAGCAACGATTCGGGGGAAAAACTGTTTTTT
>TRBJ1-2|NA|TRBV9|NA
CASSRQEANYGYTF
TGTGCCAGCAGTCGACAGGAGGCTAACTATGGCTACACCTTC
>TRBJ1-6|NA|TRBV15|NA
CATSDRISPLHF
TGTGCCACCAGCGACAGAATTTCACCCCTCCACTTT
>TRBJ1-1|NA|TRBV7-9|few
CASVWDTEAFHF
TGTGCCAGTGTATGGGACACTGAAGCTTTCCACTTT
>TRBJ1-1|NA|TRBV7-9|NA
CASSSNWPPGGSGTEAFF
TGTGCCAGCAGCTCGAACTGGCCACCGGGGGGAAGCGGCACTGAAGCTTTCTTT
>TRBJ2-6|NA|TRBV11-2|NA
CASSLDLQNMAGANVLTF
TGTGCCAGCAGCTTAGATCTCCAGAATATGGCTGGGGCCAACGTCCTGACTTTC
>TRBJ1-5|TRBD1|TRBV30|NA
CAWSSDREPGQPQHF
TGTGCCTGGAGTTCAGACAGGGAACCGGGTCAGCCCCAGCATTTT
>TRBJ2-5|TRBD2|TRBV9|NA
CASSVAAGDETQYF
TGTGCCAGCAGCGTAGCAGCGGGGGACGAGACCCAGTACTTC
>TRBJ2-1|TRBD2|TRBV5-1|NA
CASSLDLLLAGYNEQFF
TGCGCCAGCAGCTTGGACCTCTTGCTAGCGGGGTACAATGAGCAGTTCTTC
>TRBJ2-1|TRBD2|TRBV9|once
CASSSRLPAGTTYNEQFF
TGTGCCAGCAGCTCAAGACTTCCAGCGGGGACGACCTACAATGAGCAGTTCTTC
>TRBJ2-7|NA|TRBV9|NA
CASSVAAGAHEQYF
TGTGCCAGCAGCGTAGCGGCAGGGGCCCACGAGCAGTACTTC
>TRBJ2-3|NA|TRBV2|NA
CARQGILADTQYF
TGTGCCAGACAGGGAATATTGGCAGATACGCAGTATTTT
>TRBJ2-2|TRBD2|TRBV5-1|NA
CASSFPGGGATGELFF
TGCGCCAGCAGCTTCCCGGGGGGGGGCGCCACCGGGGAGCTGTTTTTT
>TRBJ2-3|NA|TRBV3-1/TRBV3-2|NA
CASSPPDYSSTDTQYF
TGTGCCAGCAGCCCCCCCGACTATTCTAGCACAGATACGCAGTATTTT
>TRBJ2-7|TRBD2|TRBV27|once
CASGGLAGRSYEQYF
TGTGCCAGCGGGGGACTAGCGGGAAGGTCCTACGAGCAGTACTTC
>TRBJ2-7|TRBD1|TRBV18|few
CASSYDRGRPYEQYF
TGTGCCAGCTCATACGACAGGGGGCGGCCCTACGAGCAGTACTTC
>TRBJ1-1|NA|TRBV7-3|NA
CASSLQGIMNTEAFF
TGTGCCAGCAGCTTACAGGGGATTATGAACACTGAAGCTTTCTTT
>TRBJ1-2|NA|TRBV28|NA
CASSPPGLTYGYTF
TGTGCCAGCAGTCCGCCGGGACTCACCTATGGCTACACCTTC
>TRBJ2-7|NA|TRBV5-1|NA
CASSVDTLYEQYF
TGCGCCAGCAGCGTGGACACGCTGTACGAGCAGTACTTC
>TRBJ2-6|NA|TRBV5-1|NA
CASSLGQISGANVLTF
TGCGCCAGCAGCTTGGGACAGATTTCTGGGGCCAACGTCCTGACTTTC
>TRBJ1-1|TRBD1|TRBV2|NA
CASSEDGQGAGTEAFF
TGTGCCAGCAGTGAAGACGGACAGGGGGCTGGGACTGAAGCTTTCTTT
>TRBJ2-1|TRBD2|TRBV5-4|few
CASRLAGGPAGQFF
TGTGCCAGTAGACTAGCGGGGGGTCCCGCGGGGCAGTTCTTC
>TRBJ2-6|NA|TRBV11-3|once
CASSLWSSGANVLTF
TGTGCCAGCAGCTTATGGAGCTCTGGGGCCAACGTCCTGACTTTC
>TRBJ1-5|NA|TRBV7-8|NA
CASSRSSNQPQHF
TGTGCCAGCAGCCGCTCTAGCAATCAGCCCCAGCATTTT
>TRBJ1-3|NA|TRBV6-5|NA
CASRGVLTGNTIYF
TGTGCCAGCAGAGGGGTTTTGACTGGAAACACCATATATTTT
>TRBJ2-5|NA|TRBV5-1|once
CASSPGQQRETQYF
TGCGCCAGCAGTCCGGGACAACAGAGAGAGACCCAGTACTTC
>TRBJ2-5|TRBD2|TRBV4-1|NA
CASSREGTSGGRKTQYF
TGCGCCAGCAGCCGAGAAGGGACTAGCGGGGGGAGGAAGACCCAGTACTTC
>TRBJ2-2|NA|TRBV7-9|NA
CASSASGTGELFF
TGTGCCAGCAGCGCCAGCGGCACCGGGGAGCTGTTTTTT
>TRBJ1-1|NA|TRBV12-5|NA
CASAPDTGLWTEAFF
TGTGCTAGTGCCCCCGACACAGGGTTGTGGACTGAAGCTTTCTTT
>TRBJ2-5|TRBD1|TRBV5-1|NA
CASGRQGSAETQYF
TGCGCCAGCGGTAGACAGGGGTCTGCAGAGACCCAGTACTTC
>TRBJ2-2|NA|TRBV5-1|once
CASSLTSWSGELFF
TGCGCCAGCAGCTTAACCAGTTGGTCCGGGGAGCTGTTTTTT
>TRBJ1-1|NA|TRBV28|NA
CASSLPDMNTEAFF
TGTGCCAGCAGCCTGCCAGATATGAACACTGAAGCTTTCTTT
>TRBJ1-1|NA|TRBV25-1|NA
CASSYGGTEAFF
TGTGCCAGCAGTTACGGGGGCACTGAAGCTTTCTTT
>TRBJ1-6|TRBD1|TRBV5-1|NA
CASSGGQDNSPLHF
TGCGCCAGCAGCGGGGGACAGGATAATTCACCCCTCCACTTT
>TRBJ2-5|TRBD2|TRBV6-5|NA
CASSWTSGVQETQYF
TGTGCCAGCAGTTGGACTAGCGGGGTCCAAGAGACCCAGTACTTC
>TRBJ2-1|NA|TRBV9|NA
CASSVFSGSAIDEQFF
TGTGCCAGCAGCGTCTTTTCGGGGTCGGCAATCGATGAGCAGTTCTTC
>TRBJ2-1|TRBD2|TRBV18|NA
CASSPLFSGRDDEQFF
TGTGCCAGCTCACCACTTTTTAGCGGGAGGGATGATGAGCAGTTCTTC
>TRBJ2-5|NA|TRBV28|NA
CASTQGGETQYF
TGTGCCAGCACACAGGGCGGGGAGACCCAGTACTTC
>TRBJ1-6|NA|TRBV28|NA
CASTTYNSPLHF
TGTGCCAGCACTACTTATAATTCACCCCTCCACTTT
>TRBJ2-1|NA|TRBV7-3|NA
CASSLTATQDNEQFF
TGTGCCAGCAGCTTAACGGCCACGCAGGATAATGAGCAGTTCTTC
>TRBJ1-1|TRBD1|TRBV6-5|NA
CASSFPTGLDTEAFF
TGTGCCAGCAGTTTCCCGACAGGGTTAGACACTGAAGCTTTCTTT
>TRBJ1-5|NA|TRBV6-1|NA
CASSEEGGFWGNQPQHF
TGTGCCAGCAGTGAAGAGGGCGGGTTTTGGGGCAATCAGCCCCAGCATTTT